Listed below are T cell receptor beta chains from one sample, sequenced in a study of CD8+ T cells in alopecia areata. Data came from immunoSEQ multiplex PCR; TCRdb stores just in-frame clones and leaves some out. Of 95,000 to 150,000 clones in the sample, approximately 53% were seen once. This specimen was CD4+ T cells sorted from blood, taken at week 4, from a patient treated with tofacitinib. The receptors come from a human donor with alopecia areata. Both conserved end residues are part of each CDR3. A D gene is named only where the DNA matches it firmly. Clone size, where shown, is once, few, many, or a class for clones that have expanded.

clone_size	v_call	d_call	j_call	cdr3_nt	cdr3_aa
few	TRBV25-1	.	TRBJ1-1	TGTGCCAGCAGTGCCAGGTCTATGAACACTGAAGCTTTCTTT	CASSARSMNTEAFF
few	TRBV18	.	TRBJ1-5	TGTGCCAGCTCACCAAATTGGGATAGCAATCAGCCCCAGCATTTT	CASSPNWDSNQPQHF
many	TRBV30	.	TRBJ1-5	TGTGCCTGGACCTCGGAAGGGTTAGGATGGCCCCAGCATTTT	CAWTSEGLGWPQHF
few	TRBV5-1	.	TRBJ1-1	TGCGCCAGCAGCTTCGGCATGAACACTGAAGCTTTCTTT	CASSFGMNTEAFF
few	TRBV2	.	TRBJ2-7	TGTGCCAGCAGTGGTCCCCTAATGTACGAGCAGTACTTC	CASSGPLMYEQYF
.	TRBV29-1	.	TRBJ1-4	TGCAGCGTTGGCGGCAGACTAAATGAAAAACTGTTTTTT	CSVGGRLNEKLFF
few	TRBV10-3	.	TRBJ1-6	TGTGCCATCAGTGAGACTTCAAATTCACCCCTCCACTTT	CAISETSNSPLHF
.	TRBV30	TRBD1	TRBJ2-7	TGTGCCTGGAGTCCGGGACAGATCTACGAGCAGTACTTC	CAWSPGQIYEQYF
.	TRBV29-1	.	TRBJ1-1	TGCAGCGTTGGTACTGAAGCTTTCTTT	CSVGTEAFF
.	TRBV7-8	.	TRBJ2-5	TGTGCCAGCATCCCCGCCCGGGGTAGAGAGACCCAGTACTTC	CASIPARGRETQYF
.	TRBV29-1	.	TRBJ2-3	TGCAGCGCCCCCCTTCCGGGACTCTCGGATACGCAGTATTTT	CSAPLPGLSDTQYF
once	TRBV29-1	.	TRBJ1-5	TGCAGCGTAACAGGCGGGTATAATCAGCCCCAGCATTTT	CSVTGGYNQPQHF
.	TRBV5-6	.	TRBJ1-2	TGTGCCAGCAGCTTGGTAGGGGTGAATGGCTACACCTTC	CASSLVGVNGYTF
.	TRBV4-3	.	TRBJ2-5	TGCGCCAGCAGCCGCCTGGACGGTGCTGGGGAGACCCAGTACTTC	CASSRLDGAGETQYF
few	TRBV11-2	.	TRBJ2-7	TGTGCCAGCAGCTTAGCTCGGACAGCCTACGAGCAGTACTTC	CASSLARTAYEQYF
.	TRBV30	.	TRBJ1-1	TGTGCCTGGAGTGCGGCGACGGGCACTGAAGCTTTCTTT	CAWSAATGTEAFF
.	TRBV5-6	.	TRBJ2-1	TGTGCCAGCAGCCTCAGGGGACCAAATGAGCAGTTCTTC	CASSLRGPNEQFF
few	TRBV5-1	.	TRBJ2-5	TGCGCCAGCAGCTTTAGGCAGCAAGAGACCCAGTACTTC	CASSFRQQETQYF
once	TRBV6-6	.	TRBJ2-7	TGTGCCAGCAGTTCCACCGGGAGCCCCAAGTACGAGCAGTACTTC	CASSSTGSPKYEQYF
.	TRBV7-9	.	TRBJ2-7	TGTGCCAGCAGCCTTCAGGGTACGGACGAGCAGTACTTC	CASSLQGTDEQYF
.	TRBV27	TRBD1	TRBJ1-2	TGTGCCAGCGGGCGGGACAGGGGTTATGGCTACACCTTC	CASGRDRGYGYTF
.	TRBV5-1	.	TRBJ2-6	TGCGCCAGCAGCTTGGCGGCTGGGGCCTCTGGGGCCAACGTCCTGACTTTC	CASSLAAGASGANVLTF
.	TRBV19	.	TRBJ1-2	TGTGCCAGTAGTACACAGGGATACTATGGCTACACCTTC	CASSTQGYYGYTF
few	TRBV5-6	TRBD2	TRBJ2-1	TGTGCCAGCAGCTTTAGCGGGAGGCCATGGGGTGATGAGCAGTTCTTC	CASSFSGRPWGDEQFF
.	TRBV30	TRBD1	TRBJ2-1	TGTGCCTGGACACCAACTTCCCGGGACAGGCCGGGGTTCTTC	CAWTPTSRDRPGFF
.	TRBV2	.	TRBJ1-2	TGTGCCAGCATCCCGGGGAACTATGGCTACACCTTC	CASIPGNYGYTF
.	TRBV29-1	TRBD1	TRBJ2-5	TGCAGCGTTAACCCGGACAGGGGTCGTTCGGAGACCCAGTACTTC	CSVNPDRGRSETQYF
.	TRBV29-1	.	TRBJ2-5	TGCAGCGTTGAAGAGTTCCAAGAGACCCAGTACTTC	CSVEEFQETQYF
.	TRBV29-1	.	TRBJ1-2	TGCAGCGTTGAGGTGGTCTATGGCTACACCTTC	CSVEVVYGYTF
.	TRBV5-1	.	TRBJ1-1	TGCGCCAGCAGCCTGGAAGGTCGTGACGCTGAAGCTTTCTTT	CASSLEGRDAEAFF
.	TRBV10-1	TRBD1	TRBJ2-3	TGCGCCAGCAGTGAGTCTGGGACAGCCAGCACAGATACGCAGTATTTT	CASSESGTASTDTQYF
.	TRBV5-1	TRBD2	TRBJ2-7	TGCGCCAGCAGCTTGGCTAGCGGGGGTGCCTACGAGCAGTACTTC	CASSLASGGAYEQYF
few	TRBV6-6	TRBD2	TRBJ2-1	TGTGCCAGCAGACCAGGACTAGCGGGAGAGAGTGAGCAGTTCTTC	CASRPGLAGESEQFF
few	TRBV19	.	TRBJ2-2	TGTGCCAGTAAGAGGCTTAGGAACACCGGGGAGCTGTTTTTT	CASKRLRNTGELFF
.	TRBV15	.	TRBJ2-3	TGTGCCACCAGCAGAGATAACTTGGCAGGGTCGGTTCCAGATACGCAGTATTTT	CATSRDNLAGSVPDTQYF
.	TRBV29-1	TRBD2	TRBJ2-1	TGCAGCGTTGAAGATCGGCTAGCGGGAGCTCCTGAGCAGTTCTTC	CSVEDRLAGAPEQFF
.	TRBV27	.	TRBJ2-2	TGTGCCAGCAGTGCCCTAAGAGAGACCGGGGAGCTGTTTTTT	CASSALRETGELFF
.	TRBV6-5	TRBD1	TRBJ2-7	TGTGCCAGCAGTTACGGGCGACAGGGTCAGTACGAGCAGTACTTC	CASSYGRQGQYEQYF
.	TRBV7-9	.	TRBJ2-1	TGTGCCAGCAGCTTTGATGTACCCCCCACAGATGAGCAGTTCTTC	CASSFDVPPTDEQFF
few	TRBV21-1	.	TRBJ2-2	TGTGCCAGCAGCAAACGGGGGGCCTTCAACACCGGGGAGCTGTTTTTT	CASSKRGAFNTGELFF
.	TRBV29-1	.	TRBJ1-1	TGCAGCGCCCACGATCCTAATGGGGTGAACACTGAAGCTTTCTTT	CSAHDPNGVNTEAFF
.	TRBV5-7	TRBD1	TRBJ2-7	TGTGCCAGCAGTCGGGACAGGGGCCAGATCTACGAGCAGTACTTC	CASSRDRGQIYEQYF